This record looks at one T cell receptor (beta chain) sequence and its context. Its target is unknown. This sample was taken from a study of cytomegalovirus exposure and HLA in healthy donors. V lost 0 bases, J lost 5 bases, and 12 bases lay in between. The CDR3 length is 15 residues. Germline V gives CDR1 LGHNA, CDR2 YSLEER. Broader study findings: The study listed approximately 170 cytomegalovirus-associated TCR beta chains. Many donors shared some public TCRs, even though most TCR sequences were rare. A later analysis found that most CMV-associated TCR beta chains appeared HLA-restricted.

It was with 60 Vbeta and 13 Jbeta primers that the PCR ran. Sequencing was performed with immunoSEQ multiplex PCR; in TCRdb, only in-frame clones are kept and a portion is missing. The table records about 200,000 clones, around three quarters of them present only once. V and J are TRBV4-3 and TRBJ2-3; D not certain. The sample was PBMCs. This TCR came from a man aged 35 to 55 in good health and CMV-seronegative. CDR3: CASSQESRSGDTQYF. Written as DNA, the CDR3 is TGCGCCAGCAGCCAAGAATCACGGTCAGGAGATACGCAGTATTTT.